Included here is one TCR beta chain sequence, with context. Measured with immunoSEQ multiplex PCR; TCRdb has only the in-frame clones, and not every one. This sample has some 60,000 clones, with about 89% found just once. The length of the CDR3 is 12 residues. V was clipped by 7 bases and J by 6 bases; unmatched bases: 4. Germline V gives CDR1 SQVTM, CDR2 ANQGSEA. This sample was included in a study of OX40 agonist ivuxolimab in advanced cancers. The overall study: Of mixed ages from 23 to 79 and averaging roughly 60 years, the group was about 80% male.

The sequence was obtained from an adult with an advanced solid tumor such as melanoma, head and neck, liver or kidney cancer. The V and J genes are TRBV29-1 and TRBJ2-3; 10 nucleotides agree with TRBD1. The sequences come from CD4+ or CD8+ T cells sorted from blood, collected in a trial of the OX40 agonist ivuxolimab. CDR3 amino acids: CSGDRGGDTQYF. The CDR3 DNA reads as TGCAGCGGGGACAGGGGTGGTGATACGCAGTATTTT.